The rows below give T cell receptor beta chains drawn from one sample of a study of T cells in localized non-small cell lung cancer. Sequenced by immunoSEQ multiplex PCR; TCRdb stores in-frame clones only, minus some. Of about 60,000 clones in the sample, 85% to 90% are singletons; the top ten hold under 2%. This specimen was peripheral blood, taken before any cancer treatment. The receptors come from a woman aged 35 to 75 with stage I lung adenocarcinoma. The CDR3 runs from the conserved cysteine through the conserved F or W. Fields, in order: V gene, D gene, clone size, J gene, CDR3 protein, CDR3 DNA. A D gene is named only where the DNA matches it firmly. A row's size may be missing; if present it is once, few, many or a size class.

>TRBV7-2|NA|NA|TRBJ1-2
CASSLIQAPNYGYTF
TGTGCCAGCAGCTTAATACAGGCCCCGAACTATGGCTACACCTTC
>TRBV2|NA|NA|TRBJ2-3
CASSKSGSGDTQYF
TGTGCCAGCAGCAAGAGCGGGTCTGGGGATACGCAGTATTTT
>TRBV5-1|NA|once|TRBJ2-2
CASSLAISSRDSTNTGELFF
TGCGCCAGCAGCTTGGCCATTAGTTCACGGGACTCAACGAACACCGGGGAGCTGTTTTTT
>TRBV7-2|NA|NA|TRBJ1-1
CASGLPLTAMNTEAFF
TGTGCCAGCGGCCTCCCTCTTACCGCAATGAACACTGAAGCTTTCTTT
>TRBV7-9|NA|NA|TRBJ2-3
CASSQNTDTQYF
TGTGCCAGCAGCCAAAATACAGATACGCAGTATTTT
>TRBV2|TRBD1|NA|TRBJ1-1
CASSADRGGAFF
TGTGCCAGCAGTGCTGACAGGGGTGGAGCTTTCTTT
>TRBV19|NA|NA|TRBJ1-5
CASRGGANGNQPQHF
TGTGCCAGTAGGGGGGGGGCAAATGGCAATCAGCCCCAGCATTTT
>TRBV19|NA|NA|TRBJ1-2
CASSINLVGYGYTF
TGTGCCAGTAGTATCAATTTGGTCGGATACGGCTACACCTTC
>TRBV5-1|NA|few|TRBJ1-5
CASSLGIGGSQPQHF
TGCGCCAGCAGCTTGGGGATAGGGGGAAGTCAGCCCCAGCATTTT
>TRBV9|NA|NA|TRBJ2-1
CASSVGALSDEQFF
TGTGCCAGCAGCGTAGGGGCACTGTCAGATGAGCAGTTCTTC
>TRBV7-9|NA|NA|TRBJ2-6
CASSLGRAGSGANVLTF
TGTGCCAGCAGCTTAGGACGGGCGGGCTCTGGGGCCAACGTCCTGACTTTC
>TRBV7-8|NA|NA|TRBJ1-1
CASSLVQGNTEAFF
TGTGCCAGCAGCTTAGTCCAGGGGAACACTGAAGCTTTCTTT
>TRBV14|NA|once|TRBJ2-1
CASSKETGEQFF
TGTGCCAGCAGCAAGGAGACGGGAGAGCAGTTCTTC
>TRBV6-1|NA|NA|TRBJ2-7
CASSNRDGRDEQYF
TGTGCCAGCAGCAACCGGGACGGCAGGGACGAGCAGTACTTC
>TRBV7-9|NA|NA|TRBJ1-2
CASSPPQLGGYTF
TGTGCCAGCAGCCCGCCTCAGTTGGGGGGCTACACCTTC
>TRBV27|TRBD1|NA|TRBJ2-7
CASSRQGPYEQYF
TGTGCCAGCAGTAGACAGGGTCCCTACGAGCAGTACTTC
>TRBV7-2|TRBD1|NA|TRBJ2-2
CASSLAQGVNTGELFF
TGTGCCAGCAGCTTAGCACAGGGGGTGAACACCGGGGAGCTGTTTTTT
>TRBV25-1|NA|NA|TRBJ1-3
CASSWGNAGNTIYF
TGTGCCAGCAGTTGGGGTAACGCTGGAAACACCATATATTTT
>TRBV6-5|NA|NA|TRBJ1-1
CASRGDTEAFF
TGTGCCAGCAGAGGGGACACTGAAGCTTTCTTT
>TRBV7-3|NA|NA|TRBJ1-1
CASSLGASNTEAFF
TGTGCCAGCAGCCTAGGGGCCTCGAACACTGAAGCTTTCTTT
>TRBV7-2|TRBD1|NA|TRBJ1-5
CASRPTGAGQPQHF
TGTGCCAGCAGACCTACAGGGGCCGGGCAGCCCCAGCATTTT
>TRBV5-1|TRBD2|NA|TRBJ2-5
CASSFGASGGAQETQYF
TGCGCCAGCAGCTTTGGTGCTAGCGGGGGGGCCCAAGAGACCCAGTACTTC
>TRBV5-4|TRBD2|NA|TRBJ2-3
CASSFVLAGPSTDTQYF
TGTGCCAGCAGCTTCGTACTAGCGGGGCCTAGCACAGATACGCAGTATTTT
>TRBV11-1|NA|NA|TRBJ2-3
CASSFLASTDTQYF
TGTGCCAGCAGCTTTCTAGCGAGTACAGATACGCAGTATTTT
>TRBV5-1|NA|NA|TRBJ1-1
CASSLGQHTEAFF
TGCGCCAGCAGCTTGGGGCAGCACACTGAAGCTTTCTTT
>TRBV12-5|NA|few|TRBJ1-1
CASGFSGNTEAFF
TGTGCTAGTGGTTTTTCCGGGAACACTGAAGCTTTCTTT